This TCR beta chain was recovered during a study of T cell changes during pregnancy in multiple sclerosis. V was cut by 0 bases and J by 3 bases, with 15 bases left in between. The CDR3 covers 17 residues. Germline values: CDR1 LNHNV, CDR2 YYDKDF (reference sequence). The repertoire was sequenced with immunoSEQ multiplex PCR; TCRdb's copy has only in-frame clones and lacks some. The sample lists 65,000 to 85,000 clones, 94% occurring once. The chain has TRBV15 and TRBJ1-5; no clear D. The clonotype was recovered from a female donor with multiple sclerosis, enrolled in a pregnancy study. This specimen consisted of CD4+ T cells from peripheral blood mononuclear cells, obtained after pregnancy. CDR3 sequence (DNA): TGTGCCACCAGCAGAGATTTGGGAGGTTTTTACAATCAGCCCCAGCATTTT. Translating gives CATSRDLGGFYNQPQHF.